A single sample gave rise to the 25 T cell receptor beta chains below, sequenced in a study of OX40 agonist ivuxolimab in advanced cancers. The repertoire was sequenced with immunoSEQ multiplex PCR; TCRdb's copy has only in-frame clones and lacks some. The table records more than 50,000 clones, approximately 80% of them present only once. The material sequenced was CD4+ or CD8+ T cells sorted from blood, taken in a trial of the OX40 agonist ivuxolimab. These receptors were obtained from an adult with an advanced solid tumor such as melanoma, head and neck, liver or kidney cancer.

The chain is built from TRBV7-3 and TRBJ2-1; TRBD1 agrees at 7 bases. V lost 0 bases, J lost 2 bases, and 1 base stayed unmatched. Germline CDR1 reads SGHTA; CDR2 reads FQGTGA. The CDR3 totals 15 residues. For the CDR3, the DNA is TGTGCCAGCAGCTTAACAGGGACAGCCTACAATGAGCAGTTCTTC. This translates into CASSLTGTAYNEQFF.

This clone was counted a single time. The V gene is TRBV30, the J gene TRBJ1-1; D uncertain. CDR1 is GTSNPN, CDR2 SVGIG, per germline (reference sequence). The CDR3 contains 15 residues. V lost 1 base and J lost 1, with 13 bases in between. CDR3 nucleotides: TGTGCCTGGAGTGGGTACGGGATCCCGAACACTGAAGCTTTCTTT. This encodes CAWSGYGIPNTEAFF.

This chain connects TRBV7-9 to TRBJ1-1; 7 positions match TRBD1. V was pared by 1 base and J by 3 bases, with 2 bases of the junction left unmatched. The CDR3 consists of 14 residues. The germline V gene has CDR1 SEHNR and CDR2 FQNEAQ (reference sequence). CDR3 DNA sequence: TGTGCCAGCAGCTTAGAGGGGGCGCACACTGAAGCTTTCTTT. Amino acid sequence: CASSLEGAHTEAFF.

The chain couples TRBV19 to TRBJ2-3, with D possibly TRBD1 on 5 matching bases. The V gene lost 3 bases and the J gene lost 4 bases, with 17 bases spanning the gap. The CDR3 runs to 16 residues. Germline lookup yields CDR1 LNHDA and CDR2 SQIVND (reference sequence). CDR3 nucleotides: TGTGCCAGTAGTATCGACAGTCCCTTTGGCCCAGATACGCAGTATTTT. This encodes CASSIDSPFGPDTQYF. The full variable domain, completed using reference TRBV19 and TRBJ2-3, is DGGITQSPKYLFRKEGQNVTLSCEQNLNHDAMYWYRQDPGQGLRLIYYSQIVNDFQKGDIAEGYSVSREKKESFPLTVTSAQKNPTAFYLCASSIDSPFGPDTQYFGPGTRLTVL.

V gene TRBV19 combines with J gene TRBJ1-6, with a weak D call TRBD1 (5 bases). In germline, CDR1 is LNHDA, CDR2 SQIVND (reference sequence). This CDR3 spans 15 amino acids. V was clipped by 7 bases and J by 5 bases, with 15 bases between them. For the CDR3, the DNA is TGTGCCAGTACCATCCGGGACGGAGATAATTCACCCCTCCACTTT. This encodes CASTIRDGDNSPLHF.

This chain uses TRBV7-9 with TRBJ1-2; D gene ambiguous. CDR1 SEHNR and CDR2 FQNEAQ come from the germline V gene (reference sequence). The CDR3 extends over 14 amino acids. With 1 base removed from V and 4 bases from J, the gap between germline ends came to 10 bases. CDR3 DNA sequence: TGTGCCAGCAGCTTAGTGGGCTACGGCTATGGCTACACCTTC. Amino acid sequence: CASSLVGYGYGYTF.

This clone was found once. The chain couples TRBV30 to TRBJ1-2; D unresolved. The CDR3 loop spans 13 amino acids. Germline assignment: CDR1 GTSNPN and CDR2 SVGIG (reference sequence). V was clipped by 3 bases and J by 2 bases, with 10 bases between them. The CDR3 region has the DNA TGTGCCTGGAGCCTACGGAAAAACTATGGCTACACCTTC. This codes for CAWSLRKNYGYTF.

This clone was counted a single time. V is TRBV30 and J is TRBJ2-1; D remains ambiguous. Germline CDR1 reads GTSNPN; CDR2 reads SVGIG (reference sequence). The CDR3 extends over 13 amino acids. The germline V and J ends were trimmed by 2 bases and 7 bases, with 12 bases remaining between them. The DNA of the CDR3 is TGTGCCTGGAGTTTACATCCCCAGAATGAGCAGTTCTTC. Its protein is CAWSLHPQNEQFF.

This chain joins TRBV6-1 and TRBJ2-7, with 9 bases that match TRBD1. Germline CDR1 is MNHNS and CDR2 is SASEGT. CDR3 size: 13 residues. The J segment lost 5 bases and the V segment lost 6 bases, leaving 5 bases of the junction unmatched. CDR3 bases: TGTGCCAGCAGGGGACAGGGATTTGACGAGCAGTACTTC. Residues: CASRGQGFDEQYF.

The genes are TRBV15 and TRBJ2-1; a possible D gene is TRBD1 (5 bases). The CDR3 is 16 amino acids. Germline loops: CDR1 LNHNV, CDR2 YYDKDF (reference sequence). Trimming cost V 1 base and J 7 bases, with 17 bases left between them. CDR3 nucleotides: TGTGCCACCAGCAGAGCGAACAGGATTCTCGGGAATGAGCAGTTCTTC. Translating gives CATSRANRILGNEQFF.

The V and J genes are TRBV5-4 and TRBJ1-2; D is perhaps TRBD1 (5 bases). V lost 0 bases and J 7 bases, leaving 10 bases between the germline ends. CDR1 SGHNT and CDR2 YYREEE come from the germline V gene (reference sequence). The CDR3 covers 13 residues. In DNA form, the CDR3 reads TGTGCCAGCAGCTTGGGGGGGGAAAGTGGCTACACCTTC. Its translation: CASSLGGESGYTF.

The V call is TRBV5-4, the J call TRBJ2-5, with 8 bases identical to TRBD1. Trimming removed 0 bases from V and 7 bases from J; junction bases left unmatched: 8. Germline lookup yields CDR1 SGHNT and CDR2 YYREEE (reference sequence). This CDR3 is 15 amino acids long. The CDR3 DNA reads TGTGCCAGCAGCTTGGGGACAGGGTATTCGGTGACCCAGTACTTC. Its protein product is CASSLGTGYSVTQYF.

This chain uses TRBV5-1 with TRBJ2-5; D perhaps matches TRBD2 (6 bases). The V and J ends lost 1 base and 2 bases respectively, with 12 bases between them. The CDR3 is 15 amino acids. Germline assignment: CDR1 SGHRS and CDR2 YFSETQ. DNA for the CDR3: TGCGCCAGCAGCTTGCAGGGCGCGGGGCAAGAGACCCAGTACTTC. Protein sequence: CASSLQGAGQETQYF.

The J gene is TRBJ1-6, the V gene TRBV25-1, with 10 bases matching TRBD1. The CDR3 totals 15 residues. CDR1 MGHDK and CDR2 SYGVNS come from the germline V gene. V dropped 2 bases and J dropped 7; count of bases not matched to a gene: 2. The CDR3 reads CASSERTGGNSPLHF. The CDR3 DNA sequence: TGTGCCAGCAGTGAAAGGACAGGGGGGAATTCACCCCTCCACTTT.

This clone was found a few times. The rearrangement uses TRBV15 and TRBJ2-2, with 9 bases matching TRBD1. The CDR3 length is 16 residues. Germline-derived CDR1 and CDR2 are LNHNV and YYDKDF (reference sequence). The V and J ends lost 3 bases and 1 base, in that order; junction bases with no gene match: 3. The CDR3 DNA follows: TGTGCCACCAGCAGGGAGACAGGGGGGAACACCGGGGAGCTGTTTTTT. Its translation: CATSRETGGNTGELFF.

This chain connects TRBV7-9 to TRBJ2-3, with 7 bases identical to TRBD1. This CDR3 region has 17 residues. Losses at the gene ends were 0 bases for V and 6 bases for J; bases not matched to a gene: 12. Germline loops: CDR1 SEHNR, CDR2 FQNEAQ (reference sequence). This CDR3 is CASSLAGKGGPIDTQYF. DNA for the CDR3: TGTGCCAGCAGCTTAGCGGGGAAAGGGGGCCCCATCGATACGCAGTATTTT. The variable domain in full, completed from reference TRBV7-9 and TRBJ2-3, reads DTGVSQNPRHKITKRGQNVTFRCDPISEHNRLYWYRQTLGQGPEFLTYFQNEAQLEKSRLLSDRFSAERPKGSFSTLEIQRTEQGDSAMYLCASSLAGKGGPIDTQYFGPGTRLTVL.

The V call is TRBV30, the J call TRBJ2-1; D is perhaps TRBD1 (7 bases). This CDR3 contains 14 residues. The V end was cut by 4 bases, the J end by 8 bases, with 18 bases between. In germline, CDR1 is GTSNPN, CDR2 SVGIG (reference sequence). This chain's CDR3 is CAWKVGGQGDEQFF. The CDR3 coding sequence is TGTGCCTGGAAGGTGGGGGGCCAGGGGGATGAGCAGTTCTTC.

This clone appeared once. The chain couples TRBV7-9 to TRBJ2-1; 14 bases align to TRBD2. CDR3 length: 15 amino acids. Germline V lookup: CDR1 SEHNR, CDR2 FQNEAQ (reference sequence). V was clipped by 5 bases and J by 6 bases; unmatched bases: 3. CDR3 protein: CASSPGLAGGNEQFF. The CDR3 DNA reads as TGTGCCAGCAGCCCTGGACTAGCGGGGGGCAATGAGCAGTTCTTC.

The rearrangement uses TRBV7-9 and TRBJ2-7; 11 nucleotides line up with TRBD2. The V gene's germline CDR1 is SEHNR and CDR2 FQNEAQ (reference sequence). Trimming cost V 5 bases and J 3 bases; bases outside gene matches: 3. CDR3 length equals 14 residues. For the CDR3, the DNA is TGTGCCAGCAGCCTAGGACTAGCGGGCTACGAGCAGTACTTC. It yields the protein CASSLGLAGYEQYF.

The count of this clone is one. This sequence joins TRBV5-6 and TRBJ2-7; 10 bases are a match to TRBD2. V dropped 3 bases and J dropped 4; count of bases not matched to a gene: 10. The germline V gene has CDR1 SGHDT and CDR2 YYEEEE. The CDR3 length is 16 residues. CDR3 nucleotides: TGTGCCAGCAGCTCCTTCCAACTAGCGGGGAAATACGAGCAGTACTTC. Amino acid sequence: CASSSFQLAGKYEQYF.

The rearrangement joins TRBV14 to TRBJ1-1; tentatively, D is TRBD1 (5 bases). CDR3 length equals 17 residues. The ends were cut back, 3 bases at V and 4 bases at J, with 21 bases in the middle. The V gene's germline CDR1 is SGHDN and CDR2 FVKESK. CDR3 DNA: TGTGCCAGCAGCCACCTAAAGGACGGCCAGGGTAGCACTGAAGCTTTCTTT. Translating it yields CASSHLKDGQGSTEAFF.

The chain employs TRBV19 and TRBJ1-4, with TRBD1 as a possible D gene (6 bases). V shed 6 bases and J shed 2 bases, with 13 bases lying between them. The CDR3 spans 15 residues. Germline values: CDR1 LNHDA, CDR2 SQIVND (reference sequence). CDR3 bases: TGTGCCAGTAGACCCCTCAGGGGCACTAATGAAAAACTGTTTTTT. It is translated as CASRPLRGTNEKLFF.

The CDR3 DNA reads TGTGCCAGCAGCATACAGGGGAATAACGAGCAGTACTTC. Protein product: CASSIQGNNEQYF. This chain links TRBV11-1 with TRBJ2-7; the match to TRBD1 covers 7 bases. With V trimmed by 5 bases and J by 5 bases, 6 bases remained unmatched. CDR3 length equals 13 residues. Germline-derived CDR1 and CDR2 are SGHAT and FQDESV (reference sequence).

V gene TRBV15 combines with J gene TRBJ1-5; D is unresolved. CDR3 length equals 13 residues. V lost 0 bases and J lost 6, with 6 bases in between. Germline assignment: CDR1 LNHNV and CDR2 YYDKDF (reference sequence). CDR3 amino acids: CATSRDEGQPQHF. For the CDR3, the DNA is TGTGCCACCAGCAGAGATGAGGGTCAGCCCCAGCATTTT.

This chain links TRBV6-1 with TRBJ2-2; 8 nucleotides line up with TRBD1. This CDR3 is 16 amino acids long. Losses at the gene ends were 4 bases for V and 2 bases for J; bases not matched to a gene: 6. The germline CDR1 and CDR2 sequences are MNHNS and SASEGT. In DNA, the CDR3 is TGTGCCAGCAGTGTCCGGACAGGGCGAAACACCGGGGAGCTGTTTTTT. It codes for CASSVRTGRNTGELFF.